The 10 T cell receptor beta chains listed next were all sequenced from one sample in a study of T cell responses to AZD1222 COVID-19 vaccine. Clones were sequenced by immunoSEQ multiplex PCR, and TCRdb holds only the in-frame ones, with some missing. The sample holds 150,000 or so clones; more than 90% are singletons and the top ten take 18%. This material consisted of peripheral blood, taken on day 0 of AZD1222 vaccination. All receptors derive from an adult in good health.

V and J are TRBV4-3 and TRBJ1-4; 8 nucleotides agree with TRBD1. CDR1 and CDR2 (germline): LGHNA, YSLEER. The ends lost 0 bases at V and 7 bases at J; junction bases unmatched: 7. CDR3 length: 16 residues. The CDR3 bases are TGCGCCAGCAGCCAAGATGGGACAGGCAACGGTGAAAAACTGTTTTTT. This codes for CASSQDGTGNGEKLFF.

The CDR3 nucleotides are TGTGCCAGCTCACCCGGGTCGGGGTACGGCTACACCTTC. This gives the protein CASSPGSGYGYTF. The V and J genes are TRBV18 and TRBJ1-2; D gene uncertain. The CDR3 is 13 amino acids. Per the germline V gene, CDR1 is KGHSH and CDR2 is LQKENI. The ends were cut back, 3 bases at V and 8 bases at J, with 13 bases in the middle.

The chain has TRBV7-9 and TRBJ1-1; D gene ambiguous. Trimming left V 5 bases short and J 11 bases short, with 18 bases between. This CDR3 region has 13 residues. Germline CDR1 is SEHNR and CDR2 is FQNEAQ (reference sequence). The CDR3 reads CASSLLQAGLAFF. CDR3 sequence (DNA): TGTGCCAGCAGCCTCCTCCAGGCGGGCTTGGCTTTCTTT.

The CDR3 coding sequence is TGTGCCAGCAGTGACCGCCTCACTGAAGCTTTCTTT. Amino acids: CASSDRLTEAFF. The V call is TRBV6-2 or TRBV6-3, the J call TRBJ1-1; D not certain. CDR3 length equals 12 residues. The ends were cut back, 5 bases at V and 4 bases at J, with 8 bases in the middle. The germline gives CDR1 MNHEY, CDR2 SVGEGT.

This chain connects TRBV7-2 to TRBJ2-7; possible D gene TRBD2, 6 bases. Trimming took 5 bases from V and 5 from J, leaving 13 bases between them. CDR1 and CDR2 (germline): SGHTA, FQGNSA. The CDR3 has 13 amino acids. For the CDR3, the DNA is TGTGCCAGCAGCACTAGGTCGGGGGACGAGCAGTACTTC. Its protein product is CASSTRSGDEQYF.

V and J are TRBV19 and TRBJ2-7, with 8 bases lining up with TRBD2. Germline loops: CDR1 LNHDA, CDR2 SQIVND (reference sequence). V was pared by 3 bases and J by 7 bases, with 14 bases of the junction left unmatched. The CDR3 runs 16 residues. The CDR3 nucleotides read TGTGCCAGTAGTATGAACGCGGGGGGCCTGCGTCATGAGCAGTACTTC. It translates to CASSMNAGGLRHEQYF.

This clone was recorded once. J is TRBJ1-5 and V is TRBV6-2 or TRBV6-3; 9 positions match TRBD1. Germline CDR1 and CDR2: MNHEY and SVGEGT. The CDR3 is made up of 15 amino acids. The V segment lost 2 bases and the J segment 6 bases; nucleotides outside the gene matches: 5. The CDR3 DNA reads TGTGCCAGCAGTTACACAGGGGGCATTCGTCAGCCCCAGCATTTT. It specifies CASSYTGGIRQPQHF.

The V and J genes are TRBV12-5 and TRBJ1-4; D perhaps matches TRBD1 (5 bases). Germline V gene lookup returns CDR1 LGHNT and CDR2 FRNRAP. V lost 6 bases and J 5 bases, leaving 10 bases between the germline ends. The CDR3 has 13 amino acids. The DNA for the CDR3 is TGTGCTAGTGGCCGGGGGGAAAATGAAAAACTGTTTTTT. Its protein is CASGRGENEKLFF.

The V gene is TRBV11-2, the J gene TRBJ2-5; a possible D gene is TRBD1 (5 bases). The CDR3 has 16 residues. Deletions cut 6 bases from V and 4 bases from J, with 21 bases between. The germline V gene has CDR1 SGHAT and CDR2 FQNNGV. In DNA, the CDR3 is TGTGCCAGCAGTCTGGACGGACCCTGGCAGGGAGAGACCCAGTACTTC. It codes for CASSLDGPWQGETQYF. The full variable domain, its missing parts supplied by reference TRBV11-2 and TRBJ2-5, is EAGVAQSPRYKIIEKRQSVAFWCNPISGHATLYWYQQILGQGPKLLIQFQNNGVVDDSQLPKDRFSAERLKGVDSTLKIQPAKLEDSAVYLCASSLDGPWQGETQYFGPGTRLLVL.

The chain uses TRBV7-9 and TRBJ2-7; 9 bases line up with TRBD1. V was pared by 5 bases and J by 1 base, with 6 bases of the junction left unmatched. The CDR3 length is 15 residues. The germline V gene has CDR1 SEHNR and CDR2 FQNEAQ (reference sequence). The CDR3 nucleotides are TGTGCCAGCAGCCTGTCCGGGACAGGGTCCTACGAGCAGTACTTC. It is translated as CASSLSGTGSYEQYF.